This TCR beta chain was observed in a study of neurological immune-mediated disorders. In the study overall: Multiple sclerosis patients numbered some 35, with roughly 30 relapsing-remitting and 3 secondary progressive. Findings and caveats of the study: TCR clonal expansion peaked in HTLV-1-associated myelopathy patients and was lowest in multiple sclerosis patients. CDR3 amino acid sequences found in expanded clones were never shared across subjects, suggesting private repertoires in all groups.

This clonotype showed up many times. Its matching antigen is unknown. With 10-nucleotide random UMIs, 5'RACE was used to make the cDNA. Via MiXCR, TCRdb re-called the 5' RACE reads, giving one row per CDR3 protein. This sample has 25,000 to 35,000 distinct CDR3 sequences, with about 1.6% found just once. Germline V gene data show CDR1 as MNHEY and CDR2 as SVGAGI. The V gene end was trimmed by 6 bases and the J gene end by 4 bases; junction bases not matched to a gene: 7. The CDR3 runs 14 residues. The TCR was taken from a woman in her twenties or thirties with multiple sclerosis. The source material was PBMCs. The rearrangement joins TRBV6-5 to TRBJ1-2; 8 bases are a match to TRBD1. DNA for the CDR3: TGTGCCAGCAGCTACGGACAGGGCGGCTATGGCTACACCTTC. Translating it yields CASSYGQGGYGYTF.